This T cell receptor beta chain was retrieved from a study of shared T cell receptors in the human thymus. The length of the CDR3 is 17 residues. V lost 3 bases and J 4 bases, leaving 22 bases between the germline ends. Germline loops: CDR1 ENHRY, CDR2 SYGVKD. The assay was immunoSEQ multiplex PCR, and TCRdb's table has in-frame clones only and misses some. The table lists roughly 660,000 clones, roughly 90% of them singletons. This clone was seen only a few times. These data also featured in a second study, about human thymus T cells. This second study says: Highly overlapping thymic repertoires in unrelated individuals were reported by related research.

Sequenced: thymocytes. This chain connects TRBV10-3 to TRBJ2-7, with D hard to call. The receptor was isolated from a boy under three years old with a congenital heart defect. The DNA of the CDR3 is TGTGCCATCAGTGAATATCCTTGCATCCCAGGAATTTACGAGCAGTACTTC. Amino acid sequence: CAISEYPCIPGIYEQYF.